Shown below are 21 T cell receptor beta chains from a single sample sequenced in a study of TIL therapy for anti-PD-1-resistant metastatic lung cancer. Sequencing used immunoSEQ v3. Here immunoSEQ multiplex PCR was the method, and the copy in TCRdb shows in-frame clones only, minus some. The sample lists 54,000 or so clones; over 70% were seen once. Time point denoted: pre-treatment sample, taken before nivolumab and TIL therapy. The sequenced sample was blood, obtained at baseline. All receptors come from a person aged 30 to 80 with non-small cell lung cancer.

A single count supports this clone. V gene TRBV9 combines with J gene TRBJ2-7, with 12 bases aligning to TRBD2. The CDR3 has 16 amino acids. The V gene's germline CDR1 is SGDLS and CDR2 YYNGEE. The junction had 5 bases not matched to a gene; V was cut back by 4 bases and J by 0 bases. This chain's CDR3 is CASSRGLAGFSYEQYF. The CDR3 DNA sequence: TGTGCCAGCAGCAGAGGACTAGCGGGGTTCTCCTACGAGCAGTACTTC.

CDR3 loop: CASSVGGQGHQPQHF. The CDR3 nucleotides are TGTGCCAGCAGCGTAGGGGGACAGGGTCATCAGCCCCAGCATTTT. V is TRBV9 and J is TRBJ1-5, with 9 bases that match TRBD1. After removal of 0 bases from V and 5 bases from J, the junction contained 3 bases not matched to a gene. Per germline, CDR1 SGDLS and CDR2 YYNGEE. This CDR3 comprises 15 residues. Variable domain in full (rest from reference TRBV9 and TRBJ1-5): DSGVTQTPKHLITATGQRVTLRCSPRSGDLSVYWYQQSLDQGLQFLIQYYNGEERAKGNILERFSAQQFPDLHSELNLSSLELGDSALYFCASSVGGQGHQPQHFGDGTRLSIL.

V is TRBV7-9 and J is TRBJ1-4, with 9 nucleotides matching TRBD1. With 4 bases clipped from V and 5 bases from J, the junction kept 5 bases outside the gene matches. The CDR3 covers 15 residues. Looked up from germline, CDR1 is SEHNR and CDR2 is FQNEAQ (reference sequence). The CDR3 spells CASSSGTGSNEKLFF. Written as DNA, the CDR3 is TGTGCCAGCAGCTCGGGGACAGGGTCCAATGAAAAACTGTTTTTT.

The J gene is TRBJ2-3, the V gene TRBV7-6; D may be TRBD2 (6 bases). Germline CDR1 SGHVS, CDR2 FNYEAQ. The CDR3 runs to 14 residues. V shed 4 bases and J shed 5 bases, with 13 bases lying between them. The CDR3 DNA sequence: TGTGCCAGCAGCTACGGGACTCCCTTAGATACGCAGTATTTT. Encoded protein: CASSYGTPLDTQYF.

The chain couples TRBV25-1 to TRBJ1-5; 8 nucleotides match TRBD1. Trimming took 5 bases from V and 6 from J; bases not matched to a gene: 6. The germline CDR1 and CDR2 sequences are MGHDK and SYGVNS. The CDR3 covers 14 residues. The CDR3 here is CASSPRGLSQPQHF. The DNA for the CDR3 is TGTGCCAGCAGTCCCAGGGGGCTTAGTCAGCCCCAGCATTTT. Full variable domain (remainder filled in from reference TRBV25-1 and TRBJ1-5): EADIYQTPRYLVIGTGKKITLECSQTMGHDKMYWYQQDPGMELHLIHYSYGVNSTEKGDLSSESTVSRIRTEHFPLTLESARPSHTSQYLCASSPRGLSQPQHFGDGTRLSIL.

The V call is TRBV28, the J call TRBJ2-5; 9 nucleotides agree with TRBD2. There are 14 residues in the CDR3. The V gene end was trimmed by 2 bases and the J gene end by 3 bases; junction bases not matched to a gene: 1. CDR1 and CDR2 from the germline V gene are MDHEN and SYDVKM. The chain's CDR3 is CASSLRLAEETQYF. Here the CDR3 DNA reads TGTGCCAGCAGTTTACGACTAGCGGAAGAGACCCAGTACTTC.

V usage is TRBV10-3 and J usage is TRBJ2-3, with TRBD2 matching over 8 bases. V shed 7 bases, J shed 6 bases, and the junction held 9 bases outside the gene matches. This CDR3 is built from 14 residues. Looked up from germline, CDR1 is ENHRY and CDR2 is SYGVKD. The CDR3 reads CAITQSTGGDTQYF. CDR3 nucleotides: TGTGCCATCACCCAATCTACGGGGGGGGATACGCAGTATTTT.

This clone was seen only a few times. CDR3 sequence: CASSLGTNTEAFF. The CDR3 DNA is TGTGCCAGCAGCTTAGGGACAAACACTGAAGCTTTCTTT. The V gene is TRBV7-9, the J gene TRBJ1-1, with D possibly matching TRBD1 (5 bases). CDR1 SEHNR and CDR2 FQNEAQ come from the germline V gene (reference sequence). This CDR3 contains 13 residues. The V gene lost 1 base and the J gene lost 2 bases, with 5 bases spanning the gap.

V gene TRBV19 combines with J gene TRBJ2-3; 10 nucleotides agree with TRBD1. V was clipped by 9 bases and J by 0 bases; unmatched bases: 12. The CDR3 is 17 residues long. Germline V gives CDR1 LNHDA, CDR2 SQIVND (reference sequence). CDR3 sequence: CASRDRGPGRSTDTQYF. Written as DNA, the CDR3 is TGTGCCAGCCGGGACAGGGGCCCAGGGCGTAGCACAGATACGCAGTATTTT.

The chain joins TRBV18 to TRBJ1-2; D is possibly TRBD1 (6 bases). The CDR3 has 16 amino acids. Germline assignment: CDR1 KGHSH and CDR2 LQKENI. Trimming shortened V by 3 bases and J by 3 bases, and 17 bases separated the two germline ends. The CDR3 sequence is CASSPSDRLLDYGYTF. CDR3 coding DNA: TGTGCCAGCTCACCGTCGGACAGACTACTAGACTATGGCTACACCTTC.

The J gene is TRBJ2-3, the V gene TRBV19; TRBD2 might be the D (5 bases). V lost 3 bases to trimming and J lost 2 bases, with 9 bases between them. The length of the CDR3 is 14 residues. Germline values: CDR1 LNHDA, CDR2 SQIVND (reference sequence). DNA for the CDR3: TGTGCCAGTAGTATGGGAGACCCCACAGATACGCAGTATTTT. Amino acids: CASSMGDPTDTQYF.

V usage is TRBV7-2 and J usage is TRBJ2-3; 9 nucleotides agree with TRBD1. The CDR3 contains 18 residues. Germline trimming cut 0 bases from V and 4 bases from J; bases unmatched to any gene: 11. The germline V gene encodes CDR1 SGHTA and CDR2 FQGNSA. The CDR3: CASSLAGFGQGLPDTQYF. The CDR3 region has the DNA TGTGCCAGCAGCTTAGCGGGCTTCGGACAGGGGTTGCCAGATACGCAGTATTTT.

The chain uses TRBV14 and TRBJ2-7, with D maybe TRBD2 (5 bases). Per germline, CDR1 SGHDN and CDR2 FVKESK. The V end lost 0 bases, the J end lost 2 bases, and 14 bases lay between the germline ends. The CDR3 totals 16 residues. The CDR3 region is CASSQDGRRETYEQYF. The CDR3 coding sequence is TGTGCCAGCAGCCAAGATGGGAGACGTGAGACCTACGAGCAGTACTTC.

This chain uses TRBV18 with TRBJ1-1; 9 nucleotides agree with TRBD1. The CDR3 totals 13 residues. The V and J ends lost 4 bases and 3 bases, in that order; junction bases with no gene match: 0. CDR1 KGHSH and CDR2 LQKENI come from the germline V gene. The CDR3 DNA is TGTGCCAGCTCACGACAGGGGGACACTGAAGCTTTCTTT. Translated, it gives CASSRQGDTEAFF.

The rearrangement links TRBV2 to TRBJ1-2, with a tentative D call TRBD1 (5 bases). Trimming took 6 bases from V and 2 from J, leaving 13 bases between them. The CDR3 is 14 residues long. Germline CDR1 and CDR2: SNHLY and FYNNEI. CDR3 bases: TGTGCCAGCAGGCCCCGGGGGATAAACTATGGCTACACCTTC. Its protein product is CASRPRGINYGYTF.

The chain carries TRBV6-6 and TRBJ1-1; tentatively, D is TRBD1 (5 bases). Trimming pared 0 bases from V and 5 bases from J, leaving 10 bases between. The CDR3 has 14 residues. Per the germline V gene, CDR1 is MNHNY and CDR2 is SVGAGI (reference sequence). CDR3 amino acids: CASSYSSEGTEAFF. CDR3 DNA sequence: TGTGCCAGCAGTTACTCGAGTGAGGGGACTGAAGCTTTCTTT.

The rearrangement joins TRBV6-5 to TRBJ2-2; unclear D gene. Germline CDR1 MNHEY, CDR2 SVGAGI. The CDR3 runs 13 residues. Trimming removed 5 bases from V and 1 base from J, with 5 bases in between. Written as DNA, the CDR3 is TGTGCCAGCAGTGGGGAGAACACCGGGGAGCTGTTTTTT. Amino acids: CASSGENTGELFF.

The genes are TRBV19 and TRBJ1-5; TRBD1 agrees at 7 bases. The junction had 10 bases not matched to a gene; V was cut back by 5 bases and J by 3 bases. Germline loops: CDR1 LNHDA, CDR2 SQIVND (reference sequence). The CDR3 totals 16 residues. The CDR3 here is CASSPPGGWANQPQHF. The DNA of the CDR3 is TGTGCCAGTAGTCCTCCAGGGGGTTGGGCCAATCAGCCCCAGCATTTT.

V is TRBV28 and J is TRBJ2-4; 10 positions agree with TRBD1. V gave up 7 bases and J gave up 7 bases; unmatched junction bases: 1. CDR1 and CDR2 (germline): MDHEN, SYDVKM. This CDR3 region has 12 residues. CDR3 sequence reads: CASKDRGNIQYF. The CDR3 DNA is TGTGCCAGCAAGGACAGGGGGAACATTCAGTACTTC.

This chain joins TRBV19 and TRBJ2-1; perhaps TRBD2 as D (5 bases). CDR3 size: 13 residues. Germline-derived CDR1 and CDR2 are LNHDA and SQIVND (reference sequence). Between the trimmed V and J ends, which lost 8 bases and 1 base, there was a span of 9 bases. CDR3 in amino acids: CASDPGSYNEQFF. The CDR3 region has the DNA TGTGCCAGTGACCCGGGGTCCTACAATGAGCAGTTCTTC.

In this sample, this clone turned up once. The J gene is TRBJ1-4, the V gene TRBV9; 7 bases line up with TRBD1. The CDR3 extends over 14 amino acids. CDR1 is SGDLS and CDR2 is YYNGEE in the germline V gene. V was pared by 0 bases and J by 4 bases, with 0 bases of the junction left unmatched. The CDR3 is CASSVGDSNEKLFF. The CDR3 region has the DNA TGTGCCAGCAGCGTAGGGGACAGTAATGAAAAACTGTTTTTT. The complete variable domain, with remaining parts taken from reference TRBV9 and TRBJ1-4, reads DSGVTQTPKHLITATGQRVTLRCSPRSGDLSVYWYQQSLDQGLQFLIQYYNGEERAKGNILERFSAQQFPDLHSELNLSSLELGDSALYFCASSVGDSNEKLFFGSGTQLSVL.